Here is one TCR beta chain with its context. Its antigen is not identified. The CDR3 totals 12 residues. Germline lookup yields CDR1 SGHKS and CDR2 YYEKEE (reference sequence). Trimming left V 0 bases short and J 5 bases short, with 6 bases between. The data are from a study of shared clonotypes between healthy human individuals. Study information: Plates per donor: three CD4 naive, three CD4 memory, two CD8 naive, one CD8 memory.

Sequenced by immunoSEQ multiplex PCR; TCRdb stores in-frame clones only, minus some. The profile shows 2,500,000 or so clones, 90% to 95% of them singletons. Study-wide points: Researchers sampled only blood; tissue repertoires likely differ.

Every one of the donors was a Caucasian adult that lived in Nashville, Tennessee. V usage is TRBV5-5 and J usage is TRBJ2-7; TRBD1 or TRBD2 may be the D gene (5 bases each). The receptor comes from a man younger than 30 in good health. Input material: naive CD4+ T cells sorted from blood. Regarding subset: CD45RA+ positively selected. The CDR3 coding sequence is TGTGCCAGCAGCTTGGAGGGACACGAGCAGTACTTC. Its translation is CASSLEGHEQYF.